This is a list of T cell receptor beta chains from one sample in a study of T-cell memory formation after mild COVID-19. TCRdb independently ran MiXCR on the 5' RACE reads; one entry per CDR3 protein. The sample consists of over 55,000 distinct CDR3 sequences, 12% of them appearing once. The sample taken for sequencing was PBMCs or a T cell subset sorted from them (not recorded which). The receptor set was obtained from a man aged 18 to 30 who had mild COVID-19 (a few samples of this study predate the infection). Cell type and time point are not known. The CDR3 runs from the conserved cysteine through the conserved F or W. The order of the fields is CDR3 length, J gene, D gene, clone size, V gene, CDR3 protein, CDR3 DNA. D genes are given only for firm matches. Some rows have no size entry. The others give once, few or many, or a class for an expanded clone.

14 | TRBJ2-5 | TRBD1 | many | TRBV18 | CASSNGTAQETQYF | TGTGCCAGCTCAAACGGGACAGCCCAAGAGACCCAGTACTTC
15 | TRBJ1-1 | NA | few | TRBV3-1 | CASSQGGGRNTEAFF | TGTGCCAGCAGCCAAGGAGGCGGGAGGAACACTGAAGCTTTCTTT
13 | TRBJ2-5 | NA | NA | TRBV18 | CASSLVAFETQYF | TGTGCCAGCTCTCTTGTCGCATTTGAGACCCAGTACTTC
14 | TRBJ1-4 | TRBD1 | many | TRBV6-1 | CASSPDRETGKLFF | TGTGCCAGCAGTCCCGACAGGGAAACCGGAAAACTGTTTTTT
12 | TRBJ2-5 | NA | many | TRBV12-3/TRBV12-4 | CASNLGGETQYF | TGTGCCAGCAATCTGGGGGGAGAGACCCAGTACTTC
15 | TRBJ2-1 | TRBD2 | NA | TRBV10-3 | CAIKPTSGGAGEQFF | TGTGCCATCAAGCCGACTAGCGGGGGGGCTGGTGAGCAGTTCTTC
13 | TRBJ1-5 | NA | NA | TRBV9 | CASSVGGSQPQHF | TGTGCCAGCAGCGTGGGGGGTTCTCAGCCCCAGCATTTT
13 | TRBJ1-1 | NA | few | TRBV5-1 | CASTELEGTEAFF | TGCGCCAGCACAGAATTGGAGGGGACTGAAGCTTTCTTT
14 | TRBJ2-7 | TRBD1 | NA | TRBV20-1 | CSASHRGSSYEQYF | TGCAGTGCTAGTCACAGGGGGAGCTCCTACGAGCAGTACTTC
13 | TRBJ1-1 | NA | few | TRBV6-5 | CASSYWESTEAFF | TGTGCCAGCAGTTACTGGGAGAGCACTGAAGCTTTCTTT
14 | TRBJ1-2 | NA | few | TRBV28 | CASSDQQGSIGYTF | TGTGCCAGCAGTGACCAACAGGGAAGTATTGGCTACACCTTC
15 | TRBJ2-5 | TRBD1 | few | TRBV11-1 | CASSFGQAPGETQYF | TGTGCCAGCAGCTTCGGACAGGCGCCAGGGGAGACCCAGTACTTC
15 | TRBJ2-3 | TRBD2 | many | TRBV6-4 | CASSDSSGGTDTQYF | TGTGCCAGCAGTGACTCGAGCGGGGGCACAGATACGCAGTATTTT
16 | TRBJ2-6 | NA | few | TRBV6-4 | CASSDVTAFEVNVLTF | TGTGCCAGCAGTGACGTAACAGCCTTTGAGGTCAACGTCCTGACTTTC
16 | TRBJ2-1 | TRBD2 | NA | TRBV12-3/TRBV12-4 | CASSSQLAGAASEQFF | TGTGCCAGCAGTTCCCAACTAGCGGGAGCGGCCTCCGAGCAGTTCTTC
13 | TRBJ2-7 | NA | NA | TRBV5-5 | CASGRGITYEQYF | TGTGCCAGCGGACGGGGGATTACCTACGAGCAGTACTTC
15 | TRBJ2-7 | TRBD2 | few | TRBV2 | CASTLRAGGTYEQYF | TGTGCCAGCACACTCCGAGCGGGGGGAACCTACGAGCAGTACTTC
15 | TRBJ1-1 | TRBD1 | NA | TRBV6-6 | CASRATSGGRTEAFF | TGTGCCAGCAGAGCTACTTCAGGGGGAAGGACTGAAGCTTTCTTT
11 | TRBJ1-2 | NA | few | TRBV20-1 | CSAGAGYGYTF | TGCAGTGCTGGAGCGGGCTATGGCTACACCTTC
13 | TRBJ2-7 | NA | NA | TRBV24-1 | CATTGLYDYEQYF | TGTGCCACCACGGGACTCTACGACTACGAGCAGTACTTC
12 | TRBJ1-4 | NA | NA | TRBV25-1 | CASAIWDRKLFF | TGTGCCAGCGCCATCTGGGACCGAAAACTGTTTTTT
15 | TRBJ1-3 | TRBD1 | NA | TRBV18 | CASSPQRQGRNTIYF | TGTGCCAGCTCACCACAGAGACAGGGAAGAAACACCATATATTTT
15 | TRBJ1-4 | NA | once | TRBV18 | CASSPLGTVHEKLFF | TGTGCCAGCTCACCCCTTGGGACCGTCCATGAAAAACTGTTTTTT